This T cell receptor (beta chain) originates from a study of identical twins. This clonotype has just a few counts. From the 5' RACE reads, TCRdb called clonotypes with MiXCR, one entry per CDR3 protein. The sample yields approximately 700,000 distinct CDR3 sequences, around 6% seen once. There are 12 residues in the CDR3. The V gene's germline CDR1 is SGHTA and CDR2 FQGTGA. The ends were cut back, 2 bases at V and 9 bases at J, with 7 bases in the middle. V is TRBV7-3 and J is TRBJ2-2, with D uncertain. The TCR sequence derives from a young man in good health. The sample consisted of naive T cells sorted from blood. The CDR3 is CASSLFGRELFF. CDR3 DNA sequence: TGTGCCAGCAGCTTATTCGGCAGGGAGCTGTTTTTT.